The next 16 T cell receptor beta chains were all read from a single sample in a study of blood T cell repertoires in COVID-19. Here immunoSEQ multiplex PCR was the method, and the copy in TCRdb shows in-frame clones only, minus some. Of approximately 94,000 clones detected, more than 85% appear once; the ten largest clones hold less than 8.5%. The sample taken for sequencing was peripheral blood. The receptors shown here come from a man aged 25 to 40 in a cohort sampled during active COVID-19.

V gene TRBV6-5 combines with J gene TRBJ2-3; possible D gene TRBD1, 6 bases. Germline V CDR1 and CDR2: MNHEY, SVGAGI. The V end lost 4 bases, the J end lost 3 bases, and 14 bases lay between the germline ends. The CDR3 runs 15 residues. CDR3 nucleotides: TGTGCCAGCAGTTCTGGGCAGGGGAGAACAGATACGCAGTATTTT. Translated: CASSSGQGRTDTQYF.

V gene TRBV7-2 combines with J gene TRBJ1-2, with 10 bases fitting TRBD1. CDR3 length: 15 amino acids. Germline CDR1 SGHTA, CDR2 FQGNSA. Trimming removed 4 bases from V and 6 bases from J; junction bases left unmatched: 8. The CDR3 DNA reads as TGTGCCAGCAGCTACTCCGGGACAGGGGTGGATGGCTACACCTTC. It is translated as CASSYSGTGVDGYTF.

The chain employs TRBV28 and TRBJ1-4; 8 nucleotides agree with TRBD1. Germline V lookup: CDR1 MDHEN, CDR2 SYDVKM. The CDR3 is 16 residues long. V lost 3 bases to trimming and J lost 2 bases; unmatched junction nucleotides: 5. DNA for the CDR3: TGTGCCAGCAGTTTTTCAGGGGGCGGGACTAATGAAAAACTGTTTTTT. Protein: CASSFSGGGTNEKLFF.

This sequence joins TRBV7-2 and TRBJ1-3, with D possibly TRBD1 on 5 matching bases. Germline-derived CDR1 and CDR2 are SGHTA and FQGNSA. This CDR3 comprises 16 residues. V was pared by 0 bases and J by 2 bases, with 11 bases between. CDR3 DNA sequence: TGTGCCAGCAGCTTAGCGCTCGGGGGGGCTGGAAACACCATATATTTT. Amino acids: CASSLALGGAGNTIYF.

The gene calls are TRBV24-1 and TRBJ1-6, with TRBD1 matching over 7 bases. J was trimmed by 3 bases and V by 1 base; bases with no gene match: 8. Germline CDR1 KGHDR, CDR2 SFDVKD. The CDR3 loop spans 18 amino acids. The CDR3 DNA reads as TGTGCCACCAGTGATTTCCCGGACAGGACCCTCTATAATTCACCCCTCCACTTT. Translating it yields CATSDFPDRTLYNSPLHF.

This rearrangement joins TRBV6-1 to TRBJ1-3; D unresolved. CDR1 and CDR2 (germline): MNHNS, SASEGT. The ends were cut back, 3 bases at V and 3 bases at J, with 9 bases in the middle. The CDR3 covers 14 residues. CDR3 loop: CASSDRGFGNTIYF. In DNA form, the CDR3 reads TGTGCCAGCAGTGATCGAGGGTTTGGAAACACCATATATTTT.

This rearrangement joins TRBV11-2 to TRBJ1-1; D is ambiguous. Germline V gene lookup returns CDR1 SGHAT and CDR2 FQNNGV. The CDR3 consists of 15 residues. V lost 2 bases to trimming and J lost 4 bases, with 14 bases between them. The CDR3 DNA reads TGTGCCAGCAGCTTAAGCCCTGTACCTGGCACTGAAGCTTTCTTT. This gives the protein CASSLSPVPGTEAFF. The full variable domain, in which reference TRBV11-2 and TRBJ1-1 provide the parts outside the CDR3, is EAGVAQSPRYKIIEKRQSVAFWCNPISGHATLYWYQQILGQGPKLLIQFQNNGVVDDSQLPKDRFSAERLKGVDSTLKIQPAKLEDSAVYLCASSLSPVPGTEAFFGQGTRLTVV.

This clone was picked up a small number of times. The chain uses TRBV2 and TRBJ1-5, with 9 bases aligning to TRBD1. The CDR3 is made up of 15 amino acids. J was trimmed by 4 bases and V by 5 bases; bases with no gene match: 6. The germline V gene encodes CDR1 SNHLY and CDR2 FYNNEI. CDR3 coding DNA: TGTGCCAGCAGTCAACAGGGGGCGCTTAATCAGCCCCAGCATTTT. Encoded protein: CASSQQGALNQPQHF.

The V gene is TRBV3-1 (or the pseudogene TRBV3-2), the J gene TRBJ1-1, with D unresolved. Germline V gives CDR1 LGHDT, CDR2 YNNKEL (reference sequence). This CDR3 has 11 residues. V was pared by 1 base and J by 6 bases, with 3 bases between. The CDR3 nucleotides read TGTGCCAGCAGCCAAGCATCTGAAGCTTTCTTT. Encoded protein: CASSQASEAFF.

The chain recombines TRBV19 with TRBJ2-7; TRBD2 matches 7 bases. This CDR3 is 15 amino acids long. J was trimmed by 4 bases and V by 10 bases; bases with no gene match: 16. Germline CDR1 LNHDA, CDR2 SQIVND (reference sequence). The CDR3 spells CATRKAGSPGYEQYF. CDR3 DNA: TGTGCCACCCGCAAAGCGGGGTCCCCGGGGTACGAGCAGTACTTC. Full variable domain (remainder filled in from reference TRBV19 and TRBJ2-7): DGGITQSPKYLFRKEGQNVTLSCEQNLNHDAMYWYRQDPGQGLRLIYYSQIVNDFQKGDIAEGYSVSREKKESFPLTVTSAQKNPTAFYLCATRKAGSPGYEQYFGPGTRLTVT.

The sample holds a few counts of this clone. V is TRBV6-4 and J is TRBJ2-2; D might be TRBD1 (5 bases). Germline V lookup: CDR1 MRHNA, CDR2 SNTAGT. Trimming left V 2 bases short and J 0 bases short, with 7 bases between. This CDR3 contains 15 residues. Here the CDR3 reads CASSDATANTGELFF. CDR3 in DNA: TGTGCCAGCAGTGACGCGACAGCGAACACCGGGGAGCTGTTTTTT.

The chain couples TRBV5-4 to TRBJ2-2; 9 nucleotides match TRBD2. The germline V gene has CDR1 SGHNT and CDR2 YYREEE (reference sequence). This CDR3 region has 16 residues. The J segment lost 4 bases and the V segment lost 3 bases, leaving 7 bases of the junction unmatched. The CDR3 nucleotides read TGTGCCAGCAGCTCCCTAGGCGGGGGGGCCACCGGGGAGCTGTTTTTT. Amino acids: CASSSLGGGATGELFF.

This clone was recorded once. The gene calls are TRBV2 and TRBJ2-3; 8 nucleotides align to TRBD1. Germline loops: CDR1 SNHLY, CDR2 FYNNEI. The CDR3 spans 16 residues. J gave up 3 bases and V 6 bases, and 11 bases lay outside the gene matches. The CDR3 sequence is CASSPTGGRYTDTQYF. Written as DNA, the CDR3 is TGTGCCAGCAGCCCAACAGGGGGTCGATATACAGATACGCAGTATTTT.

The V and J genes are TRBV6-2 or TRBV6-3 and TRBJ1-1; 7 positions agree with TRBD1. The germline V gene has CDR1 MNHEY and CDR2 SVGEGT. V lost 2 bases to trimming and J lost 3 bases; unmatched junction nucleotides: 6. The CDR3 is 15 amino acids. Here the CDR3 DNA reads TGTGCCAGCAGTTACGTCGACAGGGCAGACACTGAAGCTTTCTTT. Amino acid sequence: CASSYVDRADTEAFF.

The sample holds one count of this clone. The chain carries TRBV4-1 and TRBJ1-1, with D tentatively TRBD1 (6 bases). Trimming cost V 7 bases and J 4 bases, with 13 bases left between them. Germline CDR1 and CDR2: MGHRA and YSYEKL. The CDR3 extends over 13 amino acids. CDR3 region: CASNYRVGTEAFF. In DNA, the CDR3 is TGCGCCAGCAATTACAGGGTTGGCACTGAAGCTTTCTTT.

This clone has only a few counts. This rearrangement joins TRBV24-1 to TRBJ1-2; D call uncertain. V dropped 3 bases and J dropped 8 bases, with 12 bases sitting between them. CDR3 length: 13 amino acids. Per germline, CDR1 KGHDR and CDR2 SFDVKD. In DNA, the CDR3 is TGTGCCACCAGTGATCGGACGGGCGGGGGCTACACCTTC. It encodes CATSDRTGGGYTF.